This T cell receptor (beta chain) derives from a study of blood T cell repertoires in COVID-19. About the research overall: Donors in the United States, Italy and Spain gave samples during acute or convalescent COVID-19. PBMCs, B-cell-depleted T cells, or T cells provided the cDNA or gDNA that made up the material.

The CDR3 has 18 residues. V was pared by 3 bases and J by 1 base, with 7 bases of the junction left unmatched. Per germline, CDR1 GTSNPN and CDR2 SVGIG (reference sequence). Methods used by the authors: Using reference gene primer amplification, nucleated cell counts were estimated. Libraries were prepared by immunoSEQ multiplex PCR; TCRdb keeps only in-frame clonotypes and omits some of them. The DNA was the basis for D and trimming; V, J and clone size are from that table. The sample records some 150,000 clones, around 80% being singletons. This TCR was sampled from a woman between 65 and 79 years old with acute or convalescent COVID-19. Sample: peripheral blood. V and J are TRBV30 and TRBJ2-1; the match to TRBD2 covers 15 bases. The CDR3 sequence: CAWRPGLAGGWSYNEQFF. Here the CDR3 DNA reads TGTGCCTGGAGGCCGGGACTAGCGGGAGGATGGTCCTACAATGAGCAGTTCTTC.